This TCR beta chain was recorded in a study of cytomegalovirus exposure and HLA in healthy donors. Germline V gives CDR1 MNHNS, CDR2 SASEGT. The CDR3 spans 11 residues. The germline V and J ends were trimmed by 5 bases and 10 bases, with 9 bases remaining between them. Clones were read by immunoSEQ multiplex PCR, and TCRdb kept only the in-frame ones, dropping some. This repertoire shows about 130,000 clones, roughly 95% found once; its top ten account for 1.7%. The J gene is TRBJ2-1, the V gene TRBV6-1, with D possibly TRBD1 on 5 matching bases. This TCR was recovered from a man aged 18 to 29 in good health and CMV-seronegative. Input material: PBMCs. The CDR3 DNA reads TGTGCCAGCAGTCCGCGACAGGAGCAGTTCTTC. It specifies CASSPRQEQFF.